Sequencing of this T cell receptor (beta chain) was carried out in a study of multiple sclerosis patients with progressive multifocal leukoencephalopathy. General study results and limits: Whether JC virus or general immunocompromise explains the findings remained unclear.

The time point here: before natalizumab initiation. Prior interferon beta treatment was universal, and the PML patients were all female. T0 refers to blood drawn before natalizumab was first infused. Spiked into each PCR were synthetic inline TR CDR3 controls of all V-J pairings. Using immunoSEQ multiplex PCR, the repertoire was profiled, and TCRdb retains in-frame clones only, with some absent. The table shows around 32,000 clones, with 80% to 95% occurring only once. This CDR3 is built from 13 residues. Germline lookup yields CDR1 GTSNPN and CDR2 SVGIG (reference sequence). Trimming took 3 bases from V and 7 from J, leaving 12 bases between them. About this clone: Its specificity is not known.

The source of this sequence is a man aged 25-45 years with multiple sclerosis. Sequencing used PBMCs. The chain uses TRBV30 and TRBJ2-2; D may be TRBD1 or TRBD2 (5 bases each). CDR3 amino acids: CAWSMGVDGELFF. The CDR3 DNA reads TGTGCCTGGAGCATGGGGGTGGACGGGGAGCTGTTTTTT.